This T cell receptor beta chain emerged from a study of cytomegalovirus exposure and HLA in healthy donors. The PCR had 60 Vbeta and 13 Jbeta primers. As handled by the study authors: A later analysis counted about 80 million unique TCR beta chains, about 10 million shared. The table came from immunoSEQ multiplex PCR; TCRdb's copy has only in-frame clones and leaves some out. V, J and clone size are those of that table, while D and trimming were read from the DNA. In the table there are 85,000 to 130,000 clones, over 60% of which are singletons. V was pared by 3 bases and J by 3 bases, with 17 bases between. The CDR3 contains 16 residues. The germline CDR1 and CDR2 sequences are LNHNV and YYDKDF (reference sequence).

Sequenced: PBMCs. The TCR sequence derives from a woman aged 45-65 years in good health and CMV-seropositive. This chain connects TRBV15 to TRBJ1-2; D unresolved. CDR3 bases: TGTGCCACCAGCAGCGGTTTGAGGGCGGAGGACTATGGCTACACCTTC. Translating gives CATSSGLRAEDYGYTF.